One sample yielded the 3 T cell receptor beta chains listed below, sequenced in a study of early T cells in non-severe SARS-CoV-2 infection. TCRdb independently ran MiXCR on the 5' RACE reads; one entry per CDR3 protein. The repertoire consists of 53,000 or so distinct CDR3 sequences, with approximately 9.4% occurring once and the leading ten covering roughly 8.3%. The specimen sequenced was whole blood. The receptor set was obtained from an adult who was a healthcare worker with PCR-confirmed SARS-CoV-2 infection or an uninfected control (not recorded which).

Ten or more counts support this clonotype. V and J are TRBV4-1 and TRBJ2-3, with 8 bases identical to TRBD2. The CDR3 sequence is 17 residues long. The V gene end was trimmed by 6 bases and the J gene end by 4 bases; junction bases not matched to a gene: 15. In germline, CDR1 is MGHRA, CDR2 YSYEKL. The CDR3 reads CASRIEPGLVVSDTQYF. The CDR3 DNA reads TGCGCCAGCAGAATCGAGCCGGGACTAGTAGTGTCAGATACGCAGTATTTT.

V and J are TRBV15 and TRBJ2-1; D ambiguous. V shed 0 bases and J shed 0 bases, with 9 bases lying between them. From germline, CDR1 is LNHNV and CDR2 YYDKDF (reference sequence). This CDR3 has 16 residues. CDR3 nucleotides: TGTGCCACCAGCAGAGATAAACTATTCTCCTACAATGAGCAGTTCTTC. Translating it yields CATSRDKLFSYNEQFF.

In its sample, this clonotype was seen a few times. The J gene is TRBJ2-7, the V gene TRBV9; 11 bases agree with TRBD1. The length of the CDR3 is 17 residues. After removal of 0 bases from V and 5 bases from J, the junction contained 10 bases not matched to a gene. Germline CDR1 and CDR2: SGDLS and YYNGEE. The CDR3 nucleotides are TGTGCCAGCAGCGTAGCTACTAGACCGGGACAGGGGGACGAGCAGTACTTC. Amino acid sequence: CASSVATRPGQGDEQYF.